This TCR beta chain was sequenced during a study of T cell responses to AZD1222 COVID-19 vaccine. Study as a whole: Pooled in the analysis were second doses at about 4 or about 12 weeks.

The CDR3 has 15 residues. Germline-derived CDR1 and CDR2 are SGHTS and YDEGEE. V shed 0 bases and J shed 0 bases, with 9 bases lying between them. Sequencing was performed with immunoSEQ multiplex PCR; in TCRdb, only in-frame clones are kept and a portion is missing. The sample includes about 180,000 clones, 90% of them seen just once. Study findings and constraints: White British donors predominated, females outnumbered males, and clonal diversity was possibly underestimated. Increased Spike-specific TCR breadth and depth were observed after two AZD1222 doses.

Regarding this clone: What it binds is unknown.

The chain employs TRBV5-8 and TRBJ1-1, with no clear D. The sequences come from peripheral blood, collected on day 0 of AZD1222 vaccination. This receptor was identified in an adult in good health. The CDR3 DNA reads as TGTGCCAGCAGCTTGGTAGGCGGAGTGAACACTGAAGCTTTCTTT. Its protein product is CASSLVGGVNTEAFF.